This is a list of T cell receptor beta chains from one sample in a study of blood T cell repertoires in COVID-19. Assay: immunoSEQ multiplex PCR; the TCRdb copy retains only in-frame clones and omits some. The sample lists 150,000 or so clones, 75% to 90% occurring once. The sample comprised PBMCs or T cells enriched from blood (not recorded which). The source of these receptors is a woman between 40 and 55 years old who had been exposed to COVID-19. Both conserved end residues are part of each CDR3. A D gene is named only where the DNA matches it firmly. Clone sizes are given selectively: once, few, many, or a class where the clone is expanded.

abundance	d_gene	v_gene	j_gene	CDR3nt	CDR3aa
-	TRBD1	TRBV11-1	TRBJ2-2	TGTGCCAGCAGCTTCACAGGGGCGAGGGAGCTGTTTTTT	CASSFTGARELFF
-	-	TRBV5-4	TRBJ2-2	TGTGCCAGCAGCTCGAAGGCAGGTTCGAACACCGGGGAGCTGTTTTTT	CASSSKAGSNTGELFF
-	-	TRBV4-1	TRBJ1-1	TGCGCCAGCAGCCAAGATTATCGGGGTTCCACTGAAGCTTTCTTT	CASSQDYRGSTEAFF
few	-	TRBV3-1/TRBV3-2	TRBJ2-6	TGTGCCAGCAGCCAGGAGTTGGGTGGGGCCAACGTCCTGACTTTC	CASSQELGGANVLTF
-	-	TRBV11-2	TRBJ1-5	TGTGCCAGCAGCTTATCGATACAGGTGAAAAATCAGCCCCAGCATTTT	CASSLSIQVKNQPQHF
-	-	TRBV19	TRBJ2-7	TGTGCCAGTAGTATAGATCTCGGGGGGCGAGAGCAGTACTTC	CASSIDLGGREQYF
once	TRBD1	TRBV18	TRBJ1-1	TGTGCCAGCTCACCTCCTGGACAGGGGTTTATGAACACTGAAGCTTTCTTT	CASSPPGQGFMNTEAFF
-	-	TRBV7-8	TRBJ2-3	TGTGCCAGCAGCTTAGCGGTAGCGGCAGATACGCAGTATTTT	CASSLAVAADTQYF
-	-	TRBV20-1	TRBJ1-5	TGCAGTGCTAGTGGACACTCCAATCAGCCCCAGCATTTT	CSASGHSNQPQHF
-	-	TRBV19	TRBJ1-5	TGTGCCAGTAGTATTAGGGGGAATGGCAATCAGCCCCAGCATTTT	CASSIRGNGNQPQHF
-	-	TRBV11-3	TRBJ1-1	TGTGCCAGCAGCTTAGGGCAGGAAGCTGAAGCTTTCTTT	CASSLGQEAEAFF
few	TRBD1	TRBV18	TRBJ1-2	TGTGCCAGCTCACCACCGGCTCAGGGGGTCTATGGCTACACCTTC	CASSPPAQGVYGYTF
-	TRBD2	TRBV4-3	TRBJ2-7	TGCGCCAGCAGCCAAGACGTAGGACTAGCGGGAGAGCAGTACTTC	CASSQDVGLAGEQYF
-	-	TRBV5-1	TRBJ1-4	TGCGCCAGCAGCGCCCCTAATAATGAAAAACTGTTTTTT	CASSAPNNEKLFF
-	-	TRBV27	TRBJ1-6	TGTGCCAGCGGCGTCCCAGGGCAGGGTGGGTCACCCCTCCACTTT	CASGVPGQGGSPLHF
-	-	TRBV12-3/TRBV12-4	TRBJ2-6	TGTGCCAGCGGCCCCCACGGGGCCAACGTCCTGACTTTC	CASGPHGANVLTF
few	-	TRBV11-1	TRBJ2-3	TGTGCCAGCAGCTTCCCCGGTGCAGATACGCAGTATTTT	CASSFPGADTQYF
-	-	TRBV5-6	TRBJ2-5	TGTGCCAGCAGCTCGACAGGCTTGGAGGAGACCCAGTACTTC	CASSSTGLEETQYF
-	-	TRBV5-5	TRBJ2-3	TGTGCCAGCAGCTTATATTTTTCGGATACGCAGTATTTT	CASSLYFSDTQYF
-	TRBD2	TRBV29-1	TRBJ2-5	TGCAGCGTCGGGACTAGCGGGGACAAAGCCCAGTACTTC	CSVGTSGDKAQYF
-	-	TRBV9	TRBJ2-3	TGTGCCAGCAGCGTAGAGGGACTCAGCACAGATACGCAGTATTTT	CASSVEGLSTDTQYF
-	-	TRBV18	TRBJ2-2	TGTGCCAGCTCACCACCCCCAACTAGCGGGGAGCTGTTTTTT	CASSPPPTSGELFF
-	TRBD1	TRBV12-5	TRBJ1-5	TGTGCTAGTGGCAAGACAGGGGGAGGCAATCAGCCCCAGCATTTT	CASGKTGGGNQPQHF
-	-	TRBV18	TRBJ2-2	TGTGCCAGCTCACCAGGCTCATCCTACAGGGCGAACACCGGGGAGCTGTTTTTT	CASSPGSSYRANTGELFF
few	TRBD1	TRBV6-5	TRBJ2-1	TGTGCCAGCAGTAAAAGGACAGGGATGGATGAGCAGTTCTTC	CASSKRTGMDEQFF
-	-	TRBV25-1	TRBJ1-2	TGTGCCAGCAGTAAACTCAACTATGGCTACACCTTC	CASSKLNYGYTF
-	TRBD1	TRBV7-2	TRBJ2-7	TGTGCCAGCAGCGCCCCGGGACAGGGGGCGGGGGAGCAGTACTTC	CASSAPGQGAGEQYF
-	TRBD1	TRBV18	TRBJ2-2	TGTGCCAGCTCAGGACAGGGGGCGAGAGGACCCGGGGAGCTGTTTTTT	CASSGQGARGPGELFF
-	TRBD1	TRBV4-2	TRBJ1-2	TGTGCCAGCAGCCGCCCCGGGACAGGACCTAACTATGGCTACACCTTC	CASSRPGTGPNYGYTF
once	-	TRBV4-2	TRBJ1-6	TGTGCCACATCGGCCCAACCAGGGGAAGGTCAGAATTCACCCCTCCACTTT	CATSAQPGEGQNSPLHF
-	-	TRBV7-9	TRBJ2-2	TGTGCCAGCAGCTTGGGCAGGGCGAACACCGGGGAGCTGTTTTTT	CASSLGRANTGELFF
-	-	TRBV7-9	TRBJ1-4	TGTGCCAGGGACCTCCCTAGAGGGCCTGAAAAACTGTTTTTT	CARDLPRGPEKLFF
-	-	TRBV10-1	TRBJ2-1	TGCGCCAGCAGTGAGTCGTCCCTATACAATGAGCAGTTCTTC	CASSESSLYNEQFF
-	-	TRBV6-1	TRBJ2-7	TGTGCCAGCAGTGAAGGGGGGCTAGCAAGAGAGCAGTACTTC	CASSEGGLAREQYF
once	TRBD2	TRBV5-1	TRBJ2-5	TGCGCCAGCAGCTTGGGCGGCGGGGGGGCCGAAGAGACCCAGTACTTC	CASSLGGGGAEETQYF
-	TRBD1	TRBV10-3	TRBJ1-2	TGTGCCATCACTCCGGGACAGGGGGCGTTCGGCTACACCTTC	CAITPGQGAFGYTF
-	-	TRBV5-4	TRBJ1-2	TGTGCCAGCAGCTTGGCCCGCGATGGCTACACCTTC	CASSLARDGYTF
-	-	TRBV29-1	TRBJ1-1	TGCAGCGTTGATAAGGGGTCGCGCTCTGAAGCTTTCTTT	CSVDKGSRSEAFF
-	TRBD1	TRBV27	TRBJ2-3	TGTGCCAGCAGTTCACCGGGACAGCCATCCGGGGTAGATACGCAGTATTTT	CASSSPGQPSGVDTQYF
-	TRBD1	TRBV6-5	TRBJ1-2	TGTGCCAGCAGCATCCAACGGACAGGGCTTGTTGGCTACACCTTC	CASSIQRTGLVGYTF
-	-	TRBV5-6	TRBJ1-2	TGTGCCAGCAGCTTAGTACAGGACTATGGCTACACCTTC	CASSLVQDYGYTF
-	TRBD2	TRBV9	TRBJ2-3	TGTGCCAGCAGCGTAGCGGGAGGGCCCGGCACAGATACGCAGTATTTT	CASSVAGGPGTDTQYF
-	TRBD1	TRBV19	TRBJ1-5	TGTGCCAGTAAGTGGGGACAGGGGTATCAGCCCCAGCATTTT	CASKWGQGYQPQHF
few	-	TRBV5-4	TRBJ2-7	TGTGCCAGCAGTCGCGGGACTCTCAGCTCCTACGAGCAGTACTTC	CASSRGTLSSYEQYF
-	-	TRBV19	TRBJ1-5	TGTGCCAGTAGCTTACAACTCGGGCAGCCCCAGCATTTT	CASSLQLGQPQHF
-	TRBD2	TRBV3-1/TRBV3-2	TRBJ2-7	TGTGCCAGCAGCTACAACCGACTAGCGGGAGGGCGGGACTACGAGCAGTACTTC	CASSYNRLAGGRDYEQYF
-	TRBD1	TRBV6-5	TRBJ2-7	TGTGCCAGCAGTTCCGCCGGGACAGCCACCTACGAGCAGTACTTC	CASSSAGTATYEQYF
-	TRBD2	TRBV29-1	TRBJ2-7	TGCAGCGTCCTAGGACTAGCGGGATCTGAAGAGCAGTACTTC	CSVLGLAGSEEQYF